This is a list of T cell receptor beta chains from one sample in a study of Ad26.COV2.S vaccination and SARS-CoV-2 variants. Here immunoSEQ multiplex PCR was the method, and the copy in TCRdb shows in-frame clones only, minus some. The sample consists of fewer than 800,000 clones, about 90% of them appearing once. The specimen comprised peripheral blood, sampled in a trial of Ad26.COV2.S vaccine versus placebo. These receptors were obtained from a person between 18 and 65 years old who received the Ad26.COV2.S COVID-19 vaccine or a placebo. Both conserved end residues are part of each CDR3. The D gene is left open where the match is weak. Clone size appears in some rows only: once, few, many, or a class for an expanded clone.

clone size: .
D gene: TRBD2
V gene: TRBV19
J gene: TRBJ2-1
CDR3 protein: CASRAGGSGIYEQFF
CDR3 DNA: TGTGCCAGTAGGGCCGGGGGGAGTGGTATCTATGAGCAGTTCTTC

clone size: once
D gene: .
V gene: TRBV19
J gene: TRBJ1-1
CDR3 protein: CASSITGTPGTEAFF
CDR3 DNA: TGTGCCAGTAGTATAACCGGGACCCCTGGGACTGAAGCTTTCTTT

clone size: .
D gene: .
V gene: TRBV19
J gene: TRBJ2-4
CDR3 protein: CASSIGYINIQYF
CDR3 DNA: TGTGCCAGTAGTATAGGATATATAAACATTCAGTACTTC

clone size: .
D gene: TRBD1
V gene: TRBV30
J gene: TRBJ1-5
CDR3 protein: CAWSDRGRQPQHF
CDR3 DNA: TGTGCCTGGAGTGACAGGGGTCGGCAGCCCCAGCATTTT

clone size: .
D gene: .
V gene: TRBV6-5
J gene: TRBJ1-1
CDR3 protein: CASSPGLLNTEAFF
CDR3 DNA: TGTGCCAGCAGCCCGGGGCTGTTGAACACTGAAGCTTTCTTT

clone size: .
D gene: .
V gene: TRBV30
J gene: TRBJ1-5
CDR3 protein: CAWSGGHREVVVQHF
CDR3 DNA: TGTGCCTGGAGTGGGGGTCACAGGGAGGTCGTTGTCCAGCATTTT

clone size: .
D gene: TRBD1
V gene: TRBV12-3/TRBV12-4
J gene: TRBJ1-2
CDR3 protein: CASSSQGAGIYTF
CDR3 DNA: TGTGCCAGCAGTTCACAGGGGGCTGGGATCTACACCTTC

clone size: .
D gene: .
V gene: TRBV3-1/TRBV3-2
J gene: TRBJ1-3
CDR3 protein: CASSQGPTGNTIYF
CDR3 DNA: TGTGCCAGCAGCCAAGGGCCGACTGGAAACACCATATATTTT

clone size: .
D gene: TRBD1
V gene: TRBV29-1
J gene: TRBJ1-1
CDR3 protein: CSVQGMNTEAFF
CDR3 DNA: TGCAGCGTACAGGGGATGAACACTGAAGCTTTCTTT

clone size: .
D gene: TRBD2
V gene: TRBV4-3
J gene: TRBJ2-7
CDR3 protein: CASSQDSASGYSYEQYF
CDR3 DNA: TGCGCCAGCAGCCAAGATTCCGCTAGCGGCTACTCCTACGAGCAGTACTTC

clone size: .
D gene: TRBD1
V gene: TRBV7-2
J gene: TRBJ2-7
CDR3 protein: CASSLAGGQTYEQYF
CDR3 DNA: TGTGCCAGCAGCTTAGCAGGGGGCCAGACCTACGAGCAGTACTTC

clone size: .
D gene: .
V gene: TRBV18
J gene: TRBJ2-5
CDR3 protein: CASSPNIGTGEKETQYF
CDR3 DNA: TGTGCCAGCTCACCAAATATCGGTACAGGAGAGAAAGAGACCCAGTACTTC

clone size: .
D gene: TRBD1
V gene: TRBV5-6
J gene: TRBJ1-1
CDR3 protein: CASSLDRGNEAFF
CDR3 DNA: TGTGCCAGCAGCCTGGACAGGGGAAATGAAGCTTTCTTT

clone size: few
D gene: TRBD1
V gene: TRBV5-5
J gene: TRBJ1-5
CDR3 protein: CASSLSIQGLQPQHF
CDR3 DNA: TGTGCCAGCAGCTTGTCGATACAGGGGCTTCAGCCCCAGCATTTT

clone size: .
D gene: .
V gene: TRBV18
J gene: TRBJ2-3
CDR3 protein: CASSPPSASTDTQYF
CDR3 DNA: TGTGCCAGCTCACCCCCTAGCGCTAGCACAGATACGCAGTATTTT

clone size: .
D gene: .
V gene: TRBV19
J gene: TRBJ2-5
CDR3 protein: CASSTDMEETQYF
CDR3 DNA: TGTGCCAGTAGTACCGACATGGAAGAGACCCAGTACTTC

clone size: .
D gene: .
V gene: TRBV9
J gene: TRBJ1-2
CDR3 protein: CASSVTGTQRYGYTF
CDR3 DNA: TGTGCCAGCAGCGTAACCGGGACACAACGCTATGGCTACACCTTC

clone size: .
D gene: .
V gene: TRBV25-1
J gene: TRBJ2-1
CDR3 protein: CASSDPHSGASYNEQFF
CDR3 DNA: TGTGCCAGCAGTGACCCCCATAGCGGAGCATCCTACAATGAGCAGTTCTTC

clone size: .
D gene: TRBD2
V gene: TRBV3-1/TRBV3-2
J gene: TRBJ2-1
CDR3 protein: CASSPRDYPYNEQFF
CDR3 DNA: TGTGCCAGCAGCCCTCGGGACTACCCCTACAATGAGCAGTTCTTC

clone size: .
D gene: TRBD2
V gene: TRBV7-2
J gene: TRBJ2-1
CDR3 protein: CASSSTGGTNLNEQFF
CDR3 DNA: TGTGCCAGCAGCTCAACGGGGGGAACAAATCTAAATGAGCAGTTCTTC

clone size: .
D gene: .
V gene: TRBV7-9
J gene: TRBJ2-5
CDR3 protein: CASSSRGHRETQYF
CDR3 DNA: TGTGCCAGCAGCTCCCGGGGACATCGAGAGACCCAGTACTTC

clone size: .
D gene: .
V gene: TRBV7-9
J gene: TRBJ1-2
CDR3 protein: CASSLEGFTNYGYTF
CDR3 DNA: TGTGCCAGCAGCTTAGAAGGCTTTACGAACTATGGCTACACCTTC

clone size: .
D gene: TRBD1
V gene: TRBV9
J gene: TRBJ1-5
CDR3 protein: CASSVGQGAQPQHF
CDR3 DNA: TGTGCCAGCAGCGTAGGACAGGGCGCTCAGCCCCAGCATTTT

clone size: .
D gene: .
V gene: TRBV6-6
J gene: TRBJ1-5
CDR3 protein: CASGLGNQPQHF
CDR3 DNA: TGTGCCAGCGGACTTGGCAATCAGCCCCAGCATTTT

clone size: .
D gene: .
V gene: TRBV9
J gene: TRBJ2-2
CDR3 protein: CASSVVGIGELFF
CDR3 DNA: TGTGCCAGCAGCGTAGTTGGGATCGGGGAGCTGTTTTTT

clone size: .
D gene: .
V gene: TRBV14
J gene: TRBJ2-1
CDR3 protein: CASSPGLLGGQFF
CDR3 DNA: TGTGCCAGCAGCCCTGGACTTCTTGGGGGGCAGTTCTTC

clone size: .
D gene: .
V gene: TRBV19
J gene: TRBJ2-1
CDR3 protein: CASRRTFSYNEQFF
CDR3 DNA: TGTGCCAGTAGAAGGACATTCTCCTACAATGAGCAGTTCTTC

clone size: few
D gene: TRBD1
V gene: TRBV6-6
J gene: TRBJ1-5
CDR3 protein: CASSYQGGQPQHF
CDR3 DNA: TGTGCCAGCAGTTACCAGGGGGGTCAGCCCCAGCATTTT

clone size: few
D gene: .
V gene: TRBV11-2
J gene: TRBJ2-7
CDR3 protein: CASSLARVVDYEQYF
CDR3 DNA: TGTGCCAGCAGCTTAGCCCGGGTAGTAGACTACGAGCAGTACTTC

clone size: .
D gene: TRBD1
V gene: TRBV5-1
J gene: TRBJ2-7
CDR3 protein: CASSSGTGVREQYF
CDR3 DNA: TGCGCCAGCAGCTCCGGGACAGGGGTTCGAGAGCAGTACTTC

clone size: .
D gene: .
V gene: TRBV20-1
J gene: TRBJ1-2
CDR3 protein: CSARPNYGYTF
CDR3 DNA: TGCAGTGCTAGGCCTAACTATGGCTACACCTTC

clone size: .
D gene: TRBD2
V gene: TRBV27
J gene: TRBJ2-1
CDR3 protein: CASTPGLAVGFGGNEQFF
CDR3 DNA: TGTGCCAGCACTCCGGGACTAGCGGTTGGGTTCGGGGGCAATGAGCAGTTCTTC

clone size: .
D gene: TRBD1
V gene: TRBV5-1
J gene: TRBJ1-2
CDR3 protein: CASSSTGLYGYTF
CDR3 DNA: TGCGCCAGCAGCTCGACAGGGCTCTATGGCTACACCTTC

clone size: few
D gene: .
V gene: TRBV3-1/TRBV3-2
J gene: TRBJ2-3
CDR3 protein: CASSSKPDYTDTQYF
CDR3 DNA: TGTGCCAGCAGCTCGAAGCCGGACTACACGGATACGCAGTATTTT

clone size: .
D gene: TRBD1
V gene: TRBV3-1/TRBV3-2
J gene: TRBJ1-1
CDR3 protein: CASSQDRGQGNTEAFF
CDR3 DNA: TGTGCCAGCAGCCAAGATCGCGGACAGGGGAACACTGAAGCTTTCTTT

clone size: .
D gene: TRBD2
V gene: TRBV3-1/TRBV3-2
J gene: TRBJ2-2
CDR3 protein: CASSTRGSGGGELFF
CDR3 DNA: TGTGCCAGCAGCACAAGAGGGAGCGGGGGCGGGGAGCTGTTTTTT

clone size: .
D gene: .
V gene: TRBV24-1
J gene: TRBJ1-2
CDR3 protein: CATSDGSRQVGYTF
CDR3 DNA: TGTGCCACCAGTGATGGCTCGAGACAGGTTGGCTACACCTTC

clone size: once
D gene: .
V gene: TRBV14
J gene: TRBJ2-2
CDR3 protein: CASSQEGGRNTGELFF
CDR3 DNA: TGTGCCAGCAGCCAAGAGGGGGGACGGAACACCGGGGAGCTGTTTTTT

clone size: .
D gene: .
V gene: TRBV7-9
J gene: TRBJ2-5
CDR3 protein: CASSLEGWAGKETQYF
CDR3 DNA: TGTGCCAGCAGCTTGGAGGGGTGGGCAGGTAAAGAGACCCAGTACTTC

clone size: .
D gene: .
V gene: TRBV18
J gene: TRBJ1-1
CDR3 protein: CASSRNGIQGVLMNTEAFF
CDR3 DNA: TGTGCCAGCTCACGAAACGGAATACAGGGCGTTCTAATGAACACTGAAGCTTTCTTT

clone size: .
D gene: .
V gene: TRBV15
J gene: TRBJ1-5
CDR3 protein: CATSSGEVISNQPQHF
CDR3 DNA: TGTGCCACCAGCAGCGGGGAGGTCATAAGCAATCAGCCCCAGCATTTT

clone size: once
D gene: TRBD1
V gene: TRBV19
J gene: TRBJ2-1
CDR3 protein: CASSIGDRGYNEQFF
CDR3 DNA: TGTGCCAGTAGTATAGGGGACAGGGGTTACAATGAGCAGTTCTTC

clone size: .
D gene: TRBD2
V gene: TRBV7-2
J gene: TRBJ2-7
CDR3 protein: CASSPGLAEPSGDF
CDR3 DNA: TGTGCCAGCAGCCCTGGACTAGCGGAGCCCTCAGGGGACTTC

clone size: .
D gene: TRBD1
V gene: TRBV5-1
J gene: TRBJ2-7
CDR3 protein: CASSLEAGTGNYEQYF
CDR3 DNA: TGCGCCAGCAGCTTGGAAGCCGGGACAGGGAACTACGAGCAGTACTTC